The 29 T cell receptor beta chains listed next were all sequenced from one sample in a study of cytomegalovirus exposure and HLA in healthy donors. The study ran its PCR with 60 Vbeta and 13 Jbeta primers. Measured with immunoSEQ multiplex PCR; TCRdb has only the in-frame clones, and not every one. This sample has a few hundred thousand clones, with roughly 91% found just once. The specimen sequenced was PBMCs. All receptors derive from a girl aged 2 to 10 in good health and CMV-seronegative.

This chain joins TRBV9 and TRBJ2-1; perhaps TRBD1 as D (5 bases). Per germline, CDR1 SGDLS and CDR2 YYNGEE. Trimming removed 0 bases at V and 2 bases at J, with 18 bases between. The CDR3 has 18 amino acids. The CDR3 nucleotides are TGTGCCAGCAGCGTAGTTTGGGATGGGGCCCCCCCCTACAATGAGCAGTTCTTC. It specifies CASSVVWDGAPPYNEQFF.

The gene calls are TRBV10-3 and TRBJ2-1; D unresolved. CDR1 is ENHRY, CDR2 SYGVKD, per germline. V lost 0 bases, J lost 7 bases, and 4 bases lay in between. The CDR3 has 12 residues. CDR3 residues: CAISESRNEQFF. The CDR3 nucleotides are TGTGCCATCAGTGAGTCGAGGAATGAGCAGTTCTTC.

V and J are TRBV5-1 and TRBJ1-4, with D possibly matching TRBD1 (6 bases). V gave up 0 bases and J gave up 8 bases, with 14 bases separating them. The CDR3 is 15 amino acids. In germline, CDR1 is SGHRS, CDR2 YFSETQ. The CDR3 loop reads CASSLDVPRGEKLFF. In nucleotides, the CDR3 is TGCGCCAGCAGCTTGGACGTGCCCAGGGGCGAAAAACTGTTTTTT.

CDR3 region: CASSLGGSETQYF. As DNA, the CDR3 is TGTGCCAGCAGCTTGGGGGGCTCAGAGACCCAGTACTTC. This chain connects TRBV5-4 to TRBJ2-5, with a possible D match to TRBD1 (5 bases). Per germline, CDR1 SGHNT and CDR2 YYREEE (reference sequence). Trimming took off 0 bases at V and 4 bases at J, with 7 bases between the two ends. The CDR3 loop spans 13 amino acids.

The J gene is TRBJ1-1, the V gene TRBV12-5; 8 positions match TRBD1. J gave up 3 bases and V 3 bases, and 9 bases lay outside the gene matches. Germline V CDR1 and CDR2: LGHNT, FRNRAP. The CDR3 covers 16 residues. Written as DNA, the CDR3 is TGTGCTAGTGGTTTTCTTTCAGGGGGCAGGGACACTGAAGCTTTCTTT. It encodes CASGFLSGGRDTEAFF.

J is TRBJ1-1 and V is TRBV9, with D unresolved. CDR3 size: 13 residues. Germline CDR1 SGDLS, CDR2 YYNGEE. The germline V and J ends were trimmed by 10 bases and 4 bases, with 17 bases remaining between them. The CDR3 loop reads CASVGPIGTEAFF. The CDR3 DNA reads as TGTGCCTCGGTTGGGCCGATTGGCACTGAAGCTTTCTTT.

The CDR3 here is CAWSPGGTLNEQFF. CDR3 in DNA: TGTGCCTGGAGTCCCGGGGGGACCCTCAATGAGCAGTTCTTC. J is TRBJ2-1 and V is TRBV30, with 7 bases matching TRBD2. V lost 2 bases, J lost 6 bases, and 7 bases stayed unmatched. This CDR3 contains 14 residues. Germline V CDR1 and CDR2: GTSNPN, SVGIG (reference sequence).

This clone has a handful of counts. The chain uses TRBV5-6 and TRBJ1-2, with 9 nucleotides matching TRBD1. Looked up from germline, CDR1 is SGHDT and CDR2 is YYEEEE. CDR3 length: 15 amino acids. The ends lost 4 bases at V and 4 bases at J; junction bases unmatched: 8. The CDR3 DNA reads as TGTGCCAGCAGCCAGGCGGACAGGGGAATCTATGGCTACACCTTC. It is translated as CASSQADRGIYGYTF. Looking up the rest from reference TRBV5-6 and TRBJ1-2 gives the full variable domain: DAGVTQSPTHLIKTRGQQVTLRCSPKSGHDTVSWYQQALGQGPQFIFQYYEEEERQRGNFPDRFSGHQFPNYSSELNVNALLLGDSALYLCASSQADRGIYGYTFGSGTRLTVV.

This sequence joins TRBV29-1 and TRBJ2-3, with 11 bases that match TRBD2. Germline V gene lookup returns CDR1 SQVTM and CDR2 ANQGSEA. With 5 bases clipped from V and 6 bases from J, the junction kept 7 bases outside the gene matches. The CDR3 is 14 amino acids. This chain's CDR3 is CSVHSGGAVDTQYF. The CDR3 nucleotides read TGCAGCGTTCATAGCGGGGGGGCCGTCGATACGCAGTATTTT.

The chain has TRBV27 and TRBJ2-7, with TRBD2 matching 13 bases. Per germline, CDR1 MNHEY and CDR2 SMNVEV (reference sequence). The J segment lost 5 bases and the V segment lost 6 bases, leaving 16 bases of the junction unmatched. The CDR3 has 18 amino acids. The CDR3 DNA is TGTGCCAGCAGATTAACCGGGACTAGCGGGACCAAGGGTGACGAGCAGTACTTC. Translating it yields CASRLTGTSGTKGDEQYF.

The CDR3 loop is CASSQTGGGDYGYTF. The CDR3 coding sequence is TGTGCCAGCAGTCAAACAGGGGGGGGCGACTATGGCTACACCTTC. The genes are TRBV6-5 and TRBJ1-2, with TRBD1 matching 8 bases. CDR3 length: 15 amino acids. The junction had 8 bases not matched to a gene; V was cut back by 5 bases and J by 3 bases. Germline V gene sequence: CDR1 MNHEY, CDR2 SVGAGI.

The V gene is TRBV28, the J gene TRBJ1-2; D is undetermined. The CDR3 has 12 residues. V lost 5 bases and J 4 bases, leaving 8 bases between the germline ends. Looked up from germline, CDR1 is MDHEN and CDR2 is SYDVKM. CDR3 coding DNA: TGTGCCAGCAGTACTCTAAGCTATGGCTACACCTTC. This codes for CASSTLSYGYTF.

This clone was picked up a small number of times. The gene calls are TRBV10-2 and TRBJ1-1; D is unclear. Germline-derived CDR1 and CDR2 are WSHSY and SAAADI. The CDR3 is made up of 13 amino acids. Trimming stripped 8 bases from V and 5 bases from J, with 15 bases between. CDR3 sequence (DNA): TGCGCCAGCCAAAGCGCAGGAGGTACTGAAGCTTTCTTT. Translated, it gives CASQSAGGTEAFF.

The chain has TRBV5-4 and TRBJ2-5; 9 bases match TRBD1. With 3 bases clipped from V and 5 bases from J, the junction kept 14 bases outside the gene matches. The CDR3 contains 17 residues. CDR1 and CDR2 (germline): SGHNT, YYREEE (reference sequence). CDR3 amino acids: CASSSQPRQGGWETQYF. DNA of the CDR3: TGTGCCAGCAGCTCGCAACCTCGACAGGGGGGGTGGGAGACCCAGTACTTC.

The chain links TRBV5-6 to TRBJ2-1; TRBD1 matches at 8 bases. The CDR3 consists of 17 residues. V trimming: 4 bases; J trimming: 1 base; junction bases outside the gene matches: 10. The germline V gene has CDR1 SGHDT and CDR2 YYEEEE. CDR3 in amino acids: CASSKKGQGGSYNEQFF. The CDR3 DNA reads TGTGCCAGCAGCAAAAAAGGACAGGGTGGTTCCTACAATGAGCAGTTCTTC.

This clone has only a few counts. J is TRBJ1-1 and V is TRBV10-3; 7 bases agree with TRBD1. Germline CDR1 is ENHRY and CDR2 is SYGVKD. V lost 7 bases to trimming and J lost 5 bases; unmatched junction nucleotides: 7. The CDR3 covers 13 residues. As DNA, the CDR3 is TGTGCCATCAACAGGGGTGGATCAACTGAAGCTTTCTTT. Protein sequence: CAINRGGSTEAFF.

The rearrangement links TRBV19 to TRBJ1-6; TRBD1 might be the D (6 bases). The CDR3 has 17 amino acids. In germline, CDR1 is LNHDA, CDR2 SQIVND (reference sequence). The V and J ends lost 5 bases and 0 bases respectively, with 14 bases between them. The CDR3 loop reads CASSEGQPSSYNSPLHF. The CDR3 nucleotides are TGTGCCAGTAGTGAAGGACAGCCTTCCTCCTATAATTCACCCCTCCACTTT.

V usage is TRBV28 and J usage is TRBJ2-7; D is ambiguous. Trimming took 1 base from V and 2 from J, leaving 6 bases between them. The CDR3 totals 13 residues. The V gene's germline CDR1 is MDHEN and CDR2 SYDVKM. CDR3 in amino acids: CASSLSGPYEQYF. CDR3 in DNA: TGTGCCAGCAGTTTATCTGGCCCCTACGAGCAGTACTTC. The full variable domain, with the rest looked up from reference TRBV28 and TRBJ2-7, is DVKVTQSSRYLVKRTGEKVFLECVQDMDHENMFWYRQDPGLGLRLIYFSYDVKMKEKGDIPEGYSVSREKKERFSLILESASTNQTSMYLCASSLSGPYEQYFGPGTRLTVT.

This chain links TRBV6-4 with TRBJ1-1; D is unclear. CDR1 is MRHNA, CDR2 SNTAGT, per germline. Trimming pared 5 bases from V and 3 bases from J, leaving 13 bases between. The CDR3 has 14 residues. Written as DNA, the CDR3 is TGTGCCAGCAGTCGCGAAGTGTTTGACACTGAAGCTTTCTTT. It yields the protein CASSREVFDTEAFF.

The chain uses TRBV10-1 and TRBJ2-3, with 7 nucleotides matching TRBD2. Germline lookup yields CDR1 WNHNN and CDR2 SYGVQD (reference sequence). With V trimmed by 8 bases and J by 0 bases, 8 bases remained unmatched. The CDR3 length is 15 residues. The CDR3 region is CASEPGLKSTDTQYF. CDR3 bases: TGCGCCAGCGAGCCGGGACTAAAGAGCACAGATACGCAGTATTTT.

This chain uses TRBV11-1 with TRBJ2-7; TRBD1 matches 8 bases. Germline V gene lookup returns CDR1 SGHAT and CDR2 FQDESV (reference sequence). Trimming cost V 5 bases and J 3 bases; bases outside gene matches: 6. The CDR3 extends over 14 amino acids. The CDR3 DNA follows: TGTGCCAGCAGCCCCGGACAGGGAAACTACGAGCAGTACTTC. Translation gives CASSPGQGNYEQYF. Full variable domain (outside the CDR3, taken from reference TRBV11-1 and TRBJ2-7): EAEVAQSPRYKITEKSQAVAFWCDPISGHATLYWYRQILGQGPELLVQFQDESVVDDSQLPKDRFSAERLKGVDSTLKIQPAELGDSAMYLCASSPGQGNYEQYFGPGTRLTVT.

The chain couples TRBV7-9 to TRBJ1-3; D is uncertain. V gave up 3 bases and J gave up 0 bases, with 12 bases separating them. Looked up from germline, CDR1 is SEHNR and CDR2 is FQNEAQ (reference sequence). The CDR3 extends over 16 amino acids. The CDR3 DNA is TGTGCCAGCAGCTTCCTGCGGGCGGACTCTGGAAACACCATATATTTT. Its translation: CASSFLRADSGNTIYF.

V is TRBV7-2 and J is TRBJ2-3; 7 nucleotides match TRBD1. Trimming took 5 bases from V and 4 from J; bases not matched to a gene: 9. Germline CDR1 and CDR2: SGHTA and FQGNSA. CDR3 size: 15 residues. CDR3 loop: CASSLGDREPDTQYF. The CDR3 DNA sequence: TGTGCCAGCAGCCTGGGGGACAGAGAACCAGATACGCAGTATTTT.

The chain is built from TRBV28 and TRBJ1-5; 9 bases align to TRBD1. The CDR3 is 16 residues long. Germline V gene data show CDR1 as MDHEN and CDR2 as SYDVKM. Trimming removed 4 bases from V and 4 bases from J; junction bases left unmatched: 8. This CDR3 reads CASSSIQGAPNQPQHF. The CDR3 region has the DNA TGTGCCAGCAGTTCCATACAGGGGGCACCGAATCAGCCCCAGCATTTT.

The rearrangement joins TRBV6-1 to TRBJ1-1; D not certain. Germline V gene data show CDR1 as MNHNS and CDR2 as SASEGT. Trimming removed 3 bases at V and 4 bases at J, with 12 bases between. This CDR3 spans 14 amino acids. CDR3 bases: TGTGCCAGCAGTGAGTTCGGAGGGAGCACTGAAGCTTTCTTT. Amino acid sequence: CASSEFGGSTEAFF.

V is TRBV7-6 and J is TRBJ2-1, with 11 bases that match TRBD2. CDR1 and CDR2 from the germline V gene are SGHVS and FNYEAQ. This CDR3 is 17 amino acids long. J was trimmed by 5 bases and V by 1 base; bases with no gene match: 7. The CDR3 nucleotides read TGTGCCAGCAGCTTAGGCAGACTAGCGGGGACCAACAATGAGCAGTTCTTC. Protein sequence: CASSLGRLAGTNNEQFF.

The chain uses TRBV5-1 and TRBJ1-1; D is perhaps TRBD1 (6 bases). CDR3 size: 14 residues. The V gene lost 2 bases and the J gene lost 3 bases, with 11 bases spanning the gap. Germline V gives CDR1 SGHRS, CDR2 YFSETQ. CDR3 coding DNA: TGCGCCAGCAGCTTCGGGGAGGGGGACACTGAAGCTTTCTTT. Its translation is CASSFGEGDTEAFF.

The chain joins TRBV29-1 to TRBJ2-3; D not resolved. Trimming took 4 bases from V and 1 from J, leaving 12 bases between them. The CDR3 contains 14 residues. Germline V gives CDR1 SQVTM, CDR2 ANQGSEA. This CDR3 reads CSVVGAGGTDTQYF. The CDR3 bases are TGCAGCGTTGTTGGAGCTGGCGGCACAGATACGCAGTATTTT.

The chain carries TRBV18 and TRBJ1-1; D uncertain. Germline CDR1 and CDR2: KGHSH and LQKENI. This CDR3 contains 11 residues. Trimming removed 3 bases from V and 4 bases from J, with 3 bases in between. The CDR3 DNA reads TGTGCCAGCTCACCGAGCACTGAAGCTTTCTTT. Translation: CASSPSTEAFF.